This passage covers 29 T cell receptor beta chains from one sample sequenced in a study of blood T cell repertoires in COVID-19. Here immunoSEQ multiplex PCR was the method, and the copy in TCRdb shows in-frame clones only, minus some. This sample carries about 120,000 clones, 85% to 90% of them seen once, and the ten largest clones take 25% to 30%. Sequencing was performed on peripheral blood. These receptors were taken from an elderly woman with acute or convalescent COVID-19.

The chain is built from TRBV7-2 and TRBJ1-2; a possible D gene is TRBD1 (5 bases). This CDR3 has 13 residues. From germline, CDR1 is SGHTA and CDR2 FQGNSA. V was pared by 3 bases and J by 7 bases, with 12 bases between. DNA for the CDR3: TGTGCCAGCAGCTTGCAGTTGGGGGGTGGCTACACCTTC. This sequence encodes CASSLQLGGGYTF.

The CDR3 loop is CASSEHNNEKLFF. For the CDR3, the DNA is TGTGCCAGCAGCGAACACAATAATGAAAAACTGTTTTTT. The genes are TRBV9 and TRBJ1-4; D unclear. CDR3 length: 13 residues. Germline CDR1 and CDR2: SGDLS and YYNGEE. Trimming took off 3 bases at V and 4 bases at J, with 7 bases between the two ends.

J is TRBJ2-2 and V is TRBV3-1 (or the pseudogene TRBV3-2), with D maybe TRBD1 (5 bases). The length of the CDR3 is 17 residues. Germline CDR1 LGHDT, CDR2 YNNKEL (reference sequence). Trimming took off 1 base at V and 6 bases at J, with 18 bases between the two ends. The DNA of the CDR3 is TGTGCCAGCAGCCAAGTGGGGCCACTAAACTTGTCCGGGGAGCTGTTTTTT. Translation: CASSQVGPLNLSGELFF.

The chain recombines TRBV11-2 with TRBJ1-3; D gene ambiguous. Germline V lookup: CDR1 SGHAT, CDR2 FQNNGV. Trimming cost V 7 bases and J 4 bases, with 20 bases left between them. The CDR3 contains 16 residues. The CDR3 sequence: CASTSLRGKSGNTIYF. The CDR3 region has the DNA TGTGCCAGCACTTCCCTCCGCGGGAAATCAGGAAACACCATATATTTT.

The rearrangement uses TRBV18 and TRBJ1-1; TRBD1 matches at 8 bases. CDR1 and CDR2 from the germline V gene are KGHSH and LQKENI. This CDR3 is 14 amino acids long. Losses at the gene ends were 6 bases for V and 5 bases for J; bases not matched to a gene: 8. CDR3 residues: CASSTDRVETEAFF. In DNA, the CDR3 is TGTGCCAGCTCCACGGACAGGGTCGAAACTGAAGCTTTCTTT.

J is TRBJ1-5 and V is TRBV19; weak D call: TRBD1 (6 bases). The CDR3 is 13 residues long. Germline lookup yields CDR1 LNHDA and CDR2 SQIVND (reference sequence). The CDR3 nucleotides read TGTGCGGGGGGGCGCGTTCTGGAGCAGCCCCAGCATTTT. It encodes CAGGRVLEQPQHF.

This clone was detected only once. The rearrangement links TRBV12-5 to TRBJ1-6, with D perhaps matching TRBD1 (6 bases). V shed 6 bases and J shed 7 bases, with 13 bases lying between them. There are 14 residues in the CDR3. Germline V lookup: CDR1 LGHNT, CDR2 FRNRAP. The CDR3 DNA is TGTGCTAGTGGCTTCGACAGGAGCAATTCACCCCTCCACTTT. This gives the protein CASGFDRSNSPLHF. The whole variable domain, filled in from reference TRBV12-5 and TRBJ1-6, reads DARVTQTPRHKVTEMGQEVTMRCQPILGHNTVFWYRQTMMQGLELLAYFRNRAPLDDSGMPKDRFSAEMPDATLATLKIQPSEPRDSAVYFCASGFDRSNSPLHFGNGTRLTVT.

The chain has TRBV5-1 and TRBJ2-7; 7 bases line up with TRBD2. Germline CDR1 reads SGHRS; CDR2 reads YFSETQ. This CDR3 is 17 amino acids long. J gave up 3 bases and V 5 bases, and 17 bases lay outside the gene matches. CDR3 in amino acids: CASRLSLGGVTSYEQYF. The CDR3 coding sequence is TGCGCCAGCAGGTTGTCCCTTGGGGGGGTAACGAGCTACGAGCAGTACTTC.

This sequence joins TRBV7-2 and TRBJ2-2, with a weak D call TRBD1 (5 bases). This CDR3 contains 13 residues. Germline V CDR1 and CDR2: SGHTA, FQGNSA. Trimming stripped 3 bases from V and 5 bases from J, with 7 bases between. CDR3 loop: CASSLGPTGELFF. The CDR3 coding sequence is TGTGCCAGCAGCTTGGGGCCTACCGGGGAGCTGTTTTTT.

The chain couples TRBV7-9 to TRBJ1-3; 7 bases are a match to TRBD1. CDR3 size: 14 residues. Germline V CDR1 and CDR2: SEHNR, FQNEAQ (reference sequence). Trimming cost V 5 bases and J 2 bases; bases outside gene matches: 3. The CDR3 bases are TGTGCCAGCAGCCACAGGGGTACTGGAAACACCATATATTTT. Translating gives CASSHRGTGNTIYF. Full variable domain (remainder filled in from reference TRBV7-9 and TRBJ1-3): DTGVSQNPRHKITKRGQNVTFRCDPISEHNRLYWYRQTLGQGPEFLTYFQNEAQLEKSRLLSDRFSAERPKGSFSTLEIQRTEQGDSAMYLCASSHRGTGNTIYFGEGSWLTVV.

The V call is TRBV7-2, the J call TRBJ2-3, with 8 positions matching TRBD2. Germline V lookup: CDR1 SGHTA, CDR2 FQGNSA. The CDR3 extends over 18 amino acids. With 3 bases clipped from V and 2 bases from J, the junction kept 13 bases outside the gene matches. The CDR3 nucleotides read TGTGCCAGCAGCTTTATCCTGCAAGCGGGGGCCCTCACAGATACGCAGTATTTT. This encodes CASSFILQAGALTDTQYF.

This clone is a singleton in its sample. J is TRBJ2-1 and V is TRBV2, with 8 bases identical to TRBD2. The J segment lost 10 bases and the V segment lost 6 bases, leaving 14 bases of the junction unmatched. This CDR3 contains 15 residues. Germline CDR1 SNHLY, CDR2 FYNNEI. In DNA form, the CDR3 reads TGTGCCAGCAGGGCGGGGACTAGAAGGTCGGGGGAGCAGTTCTTC. Translation gives CASRAGTRRSGEQFF.

V usage is TRBV27 and J usage is TRBJ1-2; D remains unclear. Germline lookup yields CDR1 MNHEY and CDR2 SMNVEV (reference sequence). V gave up 4 bases and J gave up 0 bases, with 9 bases separating them. The CDR3 covers 14 residues. The chain's CDR3 is CASSSGGANYGYTF. The CDR3 coding sequence is TGTGCCAGCAGTTCCGGCGGAGCTAACTATGGCTACACCTTC.

The chain has TRBV5-1 and TRBJ2-2; no clear D. Germline lookup yields CDR1 SGHRS and CDR2 YFSETQ. This CDR3 has 15 residues. V was clipped by 0 bases and J by 4 bases, with 10 bases between them. The CDR3 DNA reads TGCGCCAGCAGCTTGGTAGCAGTTGGCACCGGGGAGCTGTTTTTT. This gives the protein CASSLVAVGTGELFF.

The chain employs TRBV9 and TRBJ1-1, with TRBD1 matching 8 bases. The CDR3 covers 17 residues. Germline CDR1 and CDR2: SGDLS and YYNGEE. J lost 0 bases, V lost 5 bases, and 12 bases had no gene match. The chain's CDR3 is CASSFHRDRHMNTEAFF. The CDR3 coding sequence is TGTGCCAGCAGTTTCCATCGGGACAGGCACATGAACACTGAAGCTTTCTTT.

The chain recombines TRBV7-9 with TRBJ1-1; D is unresolved. The CDR3 has 15 amino acids. The germline gives CDR1 SEHNR, CDR2 FQNEAQ (reference sequence). Trimming stripped 4 bases from V and 0 bases from J, with 12 bases between. CDR3: CASSSQAGLNTEAFF. CDR3 sequence (DNA): TGTGCCAGCAGCTCCCAGGCGGGGTTGAACACTGAAGCTTTCTTT.

The chain is built from TRBV27 and TRBJ1-1, with a possible D match to TRBD1 (5 bases). There are 19 residues in the CDR3. The V end was cut by 5 bases, the J end by 6 bases, with 31 bases between. From germline, CDR1 is MNHEY and CDR2 SMNVEV (reference sequence). In DNA form, the CDR3 reads TGTGCCAGCAGTCACAGGCCCCAGGTCATCAGCGGGCCCCGTCCTGAAGCTTTCTTT. Its translation: CASSHRPQVISGPRPEAFF.

The CDR3 protein is CASSPGQQVYGYTF. The CDR3 DNA sequence: TGTGCCAGCAGCCCCGGACAGCAGGTCTATGGCTACACCTTC. The gene calls are TRBV28 and TRBJ1-2; the D gene is possibly TRBD1 (6 bases). CDR1 is MDHEN, CDR2 SYDVKM, per germline. The CDR3 contains 14 residues. Trimming shortened V by 6 bases and J by 4 bases, and 15 bases separated the two germline ends.

V usage is TRBV19 and J usage is TRBJ2-1; D unresolved. V was pared by 3 bases and J by 6 bases, with 12 bases between. The CDR3 loop spans 14 amino acids. CDR1 LNHDA and CDR2 SQIVND come from the germline V gene (reference sequence). This chain's CDR3 is CASSIPFLVNEQFF. Here the CDR3 DNA reads TGTGCCAGTAGTATCCCCTTTCTCGTCAATGAGCAGTTCTTC. Based on the CDR3 plus reference TRBV19 and TRBJ2-1, the full variable domain is DGGITQSPKYLFRKEGQNVTLSCEQNLNHDAMYWYRQDPGQGLRLIYYSQIVNDFQKGDIAEGYSVSREKKESFPLTVTSAQKNPTAFYLCASSIPFLVNEQFFGPGTRLTVL.

CDR3 sequence: CASTSRVDTQYF. The CDR3 region has the DNA TGTGCCAGCACCTCCCGGGTCGATACGCAGTATTTT. J is TRBJ2-3 and V is TRBV27; D is uncertain. The CDR3 has 12 residues. Germline V gene lookup returns CDR1 MNHEY and CDR2 SMNVEV (reference sequence). The V end lost 7 bases, the J end lost 6 bases, and 11 bases lay between the germline ends.

This chain links TRBV27 with TRBJ1-5; possibly TRBD1 for D (6 bases). CDR3 length: 14 residues. The germline V gene encodes CDR1 MNHEY and CDR2 SMNVEV (reference sequence). V was clipped by 6 bases and J by 1 base, with 10 bases between them. CDR3 in amino acids: CASSYRGSNQPQHF. As DNA, the CDR3 is TGTGCCAGCAGCTATAGGGGGAGCAATCAGCCCCAGCATTTT.

This clone appeared a few times. The rearrangement joins TRBV3-1 (or the pseudogene TRBV3-2) to TRBJ1-5; D gene ambiguous. The V end was cut by 4 bases, the J end by 0 bases, with 7 bases between. The germline V gene encodes CDR1 LGHDT and CDR2 YNNKEL (reference sequence). The CDR3 consists of 14 residues. In DNA form, the CDR3 reads TGTGCCAGCAGCCTCAGTTATAGCAATCAGCCCCAGCATTTT. Its protein is CASSLSYSNQPQHF.

The V gene is TRBV2, the J gene TRBJ1-2; weak D call: TRBD1 (5 bases). The CDR3 is 12 residues long. V was clipped by 6 bases and J by 8 bases, with 13 bases between them. Germline values: CDR1 SNHLY, CDR2 FYNNEI. CDR3 in amino acids: CASRPGGDGYTF. The DNA of the CDR3 is TGTGCCAGCAGGCCGGGGGGGGACGGCTACACCTTC.

The sample holds one count of this clone. The chain links TRBV5-6 to TRBJ1-1; perhaps TRBD1 as D (5 bases). V gave up 2 bases and J gave up 1 base, with 15 bases separating them. CDR3 length: 16 amino acids. Germline assignment: CDR1 SGHDT and CDR2 YYEEEE. The CDR3 DNA reads as TGTGCCAGCAGCTTAGGTTGGGGGAGGGCGAACACTGAAGCTTTCTTT. Its protein product is CASSLGWGRANTEAFF. Drawing the rest from reference TRBV5-6 and TRBJ1-1, the complete variable domain is DAGVTQSPTHLIKTRGQQVTLRCSPKSGHDTVSWYQQALGQGPQFIFQYYEEEERQRGNFPDRFSGHQFPNYSSELNVNALLLGDSALYLCASSLGWGRANTEAFFGQGTRLTVV.

This chain joins TRBV18 and TRBJ2-1, with 11 bases identical to TRBD2. Trimming at V came to 3 bases and at J to 3 bases, leaving 4 bases not matched to a gene. CDR1 and CDR2 from the germline V gene are KGHSH and LQKENI. This CDR3 comprises 16 residues. CDR3 DNA sequence: TGTGCCAGCTCACCTTTGGGACTAGCGGTCTACAATGAGCAGTTCTTC. This sequence encodes CASSPLGLAVYNEQFF.

The chain carries TRBV5-1 and TRBJ1-1, with D hard to call. The V end lost 0 bases, the J end lost 6 bases, and 15 bases lay between the germline ends. From germline, CDR1 is SGHRS and CDR2 YFSETQ. There are 15 residues in the CDR3. The CDR3 sequence is CASSLVGEVMAEAFF. The CDR3, as DNA: TGCGCCAGCAGCTTGGTTGGGGAGGTGATGGCTGAAGCTTTCTTT.

V gene TRBV7-6 combines with J gene TRBJ1-1; unclear D gene. Trimming shortened V by 0 bases and J by 1 base, and 12 bases separated the two germline ends. This CDR3 is 16 amino acids long. Germline V gives CDR1 SGHVS, CDR2 FNYEAQ. The CDR3 reads CASSLAPTVTNTEAFF. The CDR3 nucleotides read TGTGCCAGCAGCTTAGCTCCCACAGTAACGAACACTGAAGCTTTCTTT.

The chain couples TRBV2 to TRBJ1-1, with TRBD1 matching over 7 bases. J lost 5 bases, V lost 6 bases, and 12 bases had no gene match. The CDR3 has 15 amino acids. Germline V gene sequence: CDR1 SNHLY, CDR2 FYNNEI. CDR3 region: CASRAAGGLVTEAFF. The CDR3 DNA sequence: TGTGCCAGCAGGGCGGCAGGGGGATTGGTAACTGAAGCTTTCTTT. Together with reference TRBV2 and TRBJ1-1, the CDR3 gives the full variable domain: EPEVTQTPSHQVTQMGQEVILRCVPISNHLYFYWYRQILGQKVEFLVSFYNNEISEKSEIFDDQFSVERPDGSNFTLKIRSTKLEDSAMYFCASRAAGGLVTEAFFGQGTRLTVV.

J is TRBJ2-7 and V is TRBV2; no firm D call. Trimming stripped 2 bases from V and 6 bases from J, with 5 bases between. The CDR3 runs to 11 residues. CDR1 SNHLY and CDR2 FYNNEI come from the germline V gene. CDR3 residues: CASSERFEQYV. CDR3 nucleotides: TGTGCCAGCAGTGAACGGTTCGAGCAGTACGTC.